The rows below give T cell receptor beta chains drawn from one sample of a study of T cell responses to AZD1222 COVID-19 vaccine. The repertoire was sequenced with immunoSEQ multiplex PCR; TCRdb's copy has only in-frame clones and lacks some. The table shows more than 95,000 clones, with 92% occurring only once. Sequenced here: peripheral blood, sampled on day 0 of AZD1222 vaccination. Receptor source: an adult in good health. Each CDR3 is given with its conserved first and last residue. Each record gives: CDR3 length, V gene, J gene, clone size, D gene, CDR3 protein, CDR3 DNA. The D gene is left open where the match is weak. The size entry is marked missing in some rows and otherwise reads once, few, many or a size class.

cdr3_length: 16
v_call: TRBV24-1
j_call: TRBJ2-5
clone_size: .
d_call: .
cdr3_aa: CATSDLAGRGVETQYF
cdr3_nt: TGTGCCACCAGTGATTTAGCAGGGAGGGGGGTAGAGACCCAGTACTTC

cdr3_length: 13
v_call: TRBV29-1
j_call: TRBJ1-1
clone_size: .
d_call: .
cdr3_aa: CSVAQGSDTEAFF
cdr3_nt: TGCAGCGTTGCGCAGGGTAGTGACACTGAAGCTTTCTTT

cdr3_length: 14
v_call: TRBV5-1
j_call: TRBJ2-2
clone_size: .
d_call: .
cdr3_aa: CASSLDSSAGELFF
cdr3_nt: TGCGCCAGCAGCTTGGACTCATCGGCCGGGGAGCTGTTTTTT

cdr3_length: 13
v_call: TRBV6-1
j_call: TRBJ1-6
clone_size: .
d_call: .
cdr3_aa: CASSEGYNSPLHF
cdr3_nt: TGTGCCAGCAGTGAAGGGTATAATTCACCCCTCCACTTT

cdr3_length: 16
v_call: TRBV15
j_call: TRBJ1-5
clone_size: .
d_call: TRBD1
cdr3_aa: CATSRGTGGSNQPQHF
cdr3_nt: TGTGCCACCAGCAGAGGGACAGGGGGCTCGAATCAGCCCCAGCATTTT

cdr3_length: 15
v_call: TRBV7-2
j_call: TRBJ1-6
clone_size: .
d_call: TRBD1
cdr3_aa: CASSLEGQANSPLHF
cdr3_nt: TGTGCCAGCAGCTTAGAGGGACAGGCTAATTCACCCCTCCACTTT

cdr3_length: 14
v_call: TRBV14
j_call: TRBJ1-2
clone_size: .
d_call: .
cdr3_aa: CASSLSVRGGGYTF
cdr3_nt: TGTGCCAGCAGTCTGTCGGTTAGGGGCGGAGGCTACACCTTC

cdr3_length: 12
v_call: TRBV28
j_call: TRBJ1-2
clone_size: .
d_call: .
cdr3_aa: CASSLQGWGYTF
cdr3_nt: TGTGCCAGCAGTTTACAGGGATGGGGCTACACCTTC

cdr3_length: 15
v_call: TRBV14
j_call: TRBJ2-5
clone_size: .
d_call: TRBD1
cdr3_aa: CASSQVRTGEETQYF
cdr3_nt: TGTGCCAGCAGCCAAGTAAGGACAGGGGAAGAGACCCAGTACTTC

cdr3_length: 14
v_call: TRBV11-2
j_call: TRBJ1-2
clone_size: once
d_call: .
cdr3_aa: CASSLVSVSYGYTF
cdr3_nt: TGTGCCAGCAGCTTAGTGAGTGTAAGCTATGGCTACACCTTC

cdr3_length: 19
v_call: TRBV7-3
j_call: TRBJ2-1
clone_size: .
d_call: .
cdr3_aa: CASSLEIAGSGLSYNEQFF
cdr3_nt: TGTGCCAGCAGCTTAGAGATTGCGGGGAGCGGGCTTAGCTACAATGAGCAGTTCTTC

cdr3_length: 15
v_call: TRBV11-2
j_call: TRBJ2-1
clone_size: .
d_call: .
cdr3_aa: CASSLDRLTHNEQFF
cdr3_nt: TGTGCCAGCAGCTTAGATCGACTGACTCACAATGAGCAGTTCTTC

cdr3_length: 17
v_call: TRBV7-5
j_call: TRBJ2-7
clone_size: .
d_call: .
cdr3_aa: CARSSLNRTGNTSEQYF
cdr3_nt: TGTGCCAGAAGCTCCTTAAACAGGACAGGGAACACTTCCGAGCAGTACTTC

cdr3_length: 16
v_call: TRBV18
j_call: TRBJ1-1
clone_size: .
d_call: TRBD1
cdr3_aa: CASSSGTGREGTEAFF
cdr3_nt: TGTGCCAGCTCATCCGGGACAGGGCGGGAGGGCACTGAAGCTTTCTTT

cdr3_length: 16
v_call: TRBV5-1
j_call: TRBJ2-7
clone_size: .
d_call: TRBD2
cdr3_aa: CASSLLASGGTYEQYF
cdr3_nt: TGCGCCAGCAGCTTGCTGGCTAGCGGGGGAACCTACGAGCAGTACTTC

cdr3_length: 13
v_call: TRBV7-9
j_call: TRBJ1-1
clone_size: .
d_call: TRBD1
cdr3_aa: CASSTQGATEAFF
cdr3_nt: TGTGCCAGCAGCACACAGGGGGCTACTGAAGCTTTCTTT

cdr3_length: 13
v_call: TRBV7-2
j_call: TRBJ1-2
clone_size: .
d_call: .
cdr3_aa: CASSPRGYYGYTF
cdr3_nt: TGTGCCAGCAGCCCCCGTGGGTATTATGGCTACACCTTC

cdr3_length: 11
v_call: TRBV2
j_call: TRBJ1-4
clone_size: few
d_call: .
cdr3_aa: CASSVGGKLFF
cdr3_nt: TGTGCCAGCAGTGTAGGGGGGAAACTGTTTTTT

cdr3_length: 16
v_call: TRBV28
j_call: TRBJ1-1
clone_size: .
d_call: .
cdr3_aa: CASSFPHRNFNTEAFF
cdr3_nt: TGTGCCAGCAGTTTCCCCCACCGCAACTTTAACACTGAAGCTTTCTTT

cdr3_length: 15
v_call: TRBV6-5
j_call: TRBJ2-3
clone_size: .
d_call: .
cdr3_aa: CASIPRGNRGDTQYF
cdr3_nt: TGTGCCAGCATTCCTCGGGGTAACCGGGGAGATACGCAGTATTTT

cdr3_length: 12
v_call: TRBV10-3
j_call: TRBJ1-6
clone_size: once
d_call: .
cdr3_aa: CAISESSSPLHF
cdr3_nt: TGTGCCATCAGTGAGTCGAGCTCACCCCTCCACTTT

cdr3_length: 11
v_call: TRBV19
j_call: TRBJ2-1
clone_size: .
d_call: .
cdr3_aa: CASSSYNEQFF
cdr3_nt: TGTGCCAGTAGTAGTTACAATGAGCAGTTCTTC

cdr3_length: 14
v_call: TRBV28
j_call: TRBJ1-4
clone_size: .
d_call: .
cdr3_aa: CASSTGQRNEKLFF
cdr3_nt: TGTGCCAGCAGTACGGGACAACGGAATGAAAAACTGTTTTTT

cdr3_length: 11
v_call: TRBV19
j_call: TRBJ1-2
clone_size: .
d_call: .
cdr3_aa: CASGTNYGYTF
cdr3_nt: TGTGCCAGTGGAACCAACTATGGCTACACCTTC

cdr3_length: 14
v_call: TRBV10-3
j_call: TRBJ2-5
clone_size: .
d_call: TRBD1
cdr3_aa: CAISGRTGQETQYF
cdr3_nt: TGTGCCATCAGTGGGAGGACAGGCCAAGAGACCCAGTACTTC

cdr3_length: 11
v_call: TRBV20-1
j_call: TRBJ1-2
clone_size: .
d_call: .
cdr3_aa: CSASFGYGYTF
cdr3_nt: TGCAGTGCTAGTTTCGGGTATGGCTACACCTTC

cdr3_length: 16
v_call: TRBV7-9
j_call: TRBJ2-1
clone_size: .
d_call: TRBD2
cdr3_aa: CASSLWLAGSYNEQFF
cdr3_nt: TGTGCCAGCAGCTTATGGCTAGCGGGGTCCTACAATGAGCAGTTCTTC

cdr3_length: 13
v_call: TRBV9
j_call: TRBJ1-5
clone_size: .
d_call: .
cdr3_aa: CASSANEDQPQHF
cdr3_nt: TGTGCCAGCAGCGCAAACGAGGATCAGCCCCAGCATTTT

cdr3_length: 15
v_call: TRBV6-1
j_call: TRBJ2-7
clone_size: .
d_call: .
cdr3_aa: CASSERPGGPFEQYF
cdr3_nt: TGTGCCAGCAGTGAAAGGCCCGGAGGCCCGTTCGAGCAGTACTTC

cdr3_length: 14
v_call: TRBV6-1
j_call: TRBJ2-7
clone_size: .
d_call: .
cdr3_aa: CASSETETLYEQYF
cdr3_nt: TGTGCCAGCAGTGAGACAGAGACCCTCTACGAGCAGTACTTC

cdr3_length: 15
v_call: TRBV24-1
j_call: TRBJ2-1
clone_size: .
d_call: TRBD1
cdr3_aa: CATSHGQGRNNEQFF
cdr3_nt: TGTGCCACCAGTCATGGACAGGGACGGAACAATGAGCAGTTCTTC

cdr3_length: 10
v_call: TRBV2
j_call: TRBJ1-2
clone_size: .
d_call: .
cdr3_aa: CASSQYGYTF
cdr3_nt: TGTGCCAGCAGTCAATATGGCTACACCTTC

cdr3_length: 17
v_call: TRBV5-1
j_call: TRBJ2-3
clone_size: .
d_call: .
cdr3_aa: CASSLIRGLVRQYAQYF
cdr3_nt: TGCGCCAGCAGCTTGATCAGGGGCCTGGTTAGGCAGTATGCGCAGTATTTT

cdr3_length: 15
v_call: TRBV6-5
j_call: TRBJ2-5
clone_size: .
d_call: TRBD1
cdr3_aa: CASSSDRGFAETQYF
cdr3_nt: TGTGCCAGCAGTTCGGACAGGGGTTTTGCAGAGACCCAGTACTTC

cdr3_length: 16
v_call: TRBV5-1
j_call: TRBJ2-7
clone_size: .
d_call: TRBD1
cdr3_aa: CASSLESWQGANEQYF
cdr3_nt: TGCGCCAGCAGCTTGGAGTCATGGCAGGGGGCTAACGAGCAGTACTTC

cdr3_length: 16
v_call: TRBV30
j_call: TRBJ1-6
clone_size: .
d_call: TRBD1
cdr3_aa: CAWSVLGGRAASPLHF
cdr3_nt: TGTGCCTGGAGTGTACTAGGGGGCAGGGCGGCTTCACCCCTCCACTTT

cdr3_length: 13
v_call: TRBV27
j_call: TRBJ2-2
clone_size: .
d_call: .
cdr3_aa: CASSSINTGELFF
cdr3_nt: TGTGCCAGCAGTTCGATTAACACCGGGGAGCTGTTTTTT

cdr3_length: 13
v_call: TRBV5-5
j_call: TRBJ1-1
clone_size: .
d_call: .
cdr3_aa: CASSLVGKTEAFF
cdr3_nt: TGTGCCAGCAGCTTGGTTGGCAAAACTGAAGCTTTCTTT

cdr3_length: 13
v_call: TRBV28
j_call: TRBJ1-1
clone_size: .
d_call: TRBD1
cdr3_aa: CASSLGQVTEAFF
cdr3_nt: TGTGCCAGCAGTCTGGGACAGGTCACTGAAGCTTTCTTT

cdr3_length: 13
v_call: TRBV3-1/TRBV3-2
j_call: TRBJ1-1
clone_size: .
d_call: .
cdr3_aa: CASSRARGTEAFF
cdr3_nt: TGTGCCAGCAGCCGAGCTAGGGGGACTGAAGCTTTCTTT

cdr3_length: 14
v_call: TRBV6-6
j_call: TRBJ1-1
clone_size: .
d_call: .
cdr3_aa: CASSYGWGVAEAFF
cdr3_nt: TGTGCCAGCAGTTACGGTTGGGGGGTCGCTGAAGCTTTCTTT

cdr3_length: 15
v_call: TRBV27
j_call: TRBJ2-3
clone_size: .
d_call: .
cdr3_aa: CASSFGGWGTDTQYF
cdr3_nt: TGTGCCAGCAGTTTCGGGGGCTGGGGCACAGATACGCAGTATTTT

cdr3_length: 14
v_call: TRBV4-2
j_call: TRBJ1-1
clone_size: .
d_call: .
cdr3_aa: CASSQASGGTEAFF
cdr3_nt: TGTGCCAGCAGCCAAGCATCCGGGGGAACTGAAGCTTTCTTT

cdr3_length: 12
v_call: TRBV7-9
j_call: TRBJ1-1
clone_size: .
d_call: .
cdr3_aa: CASSALYSEAFF
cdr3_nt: TGTGCCAGCAGCGCACTTTACTCTGAAGCTTTCTTT

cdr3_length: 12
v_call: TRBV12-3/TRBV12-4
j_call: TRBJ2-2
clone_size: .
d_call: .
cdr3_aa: CASSYSVGELFF
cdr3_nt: TGTGCCAGCAGTTACTCGGTCGGGGAGCTGTTTTTT

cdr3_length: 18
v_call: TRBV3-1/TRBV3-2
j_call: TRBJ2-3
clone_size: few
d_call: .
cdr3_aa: CASSQDFIGDTSTDTQYF
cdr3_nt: TGTGCCAGCAGCCAAGATTTTATTGGGGACACTAGCACAGATACGCAGTATTTT

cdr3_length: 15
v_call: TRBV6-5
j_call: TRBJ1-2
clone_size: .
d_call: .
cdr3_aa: CASNRDGHPSYGYTF
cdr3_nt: TGTGCCAGCAACCGGGACGGCCACCCCTCCTATGGCTACACCTTC

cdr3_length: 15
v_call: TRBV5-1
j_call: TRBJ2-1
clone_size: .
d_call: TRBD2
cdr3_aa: CASSLGEREGPREFF
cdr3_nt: TGCGCCAGCAGCTTGGGGGAACGGGAGGGTCCAAGGGAGTTCTTC

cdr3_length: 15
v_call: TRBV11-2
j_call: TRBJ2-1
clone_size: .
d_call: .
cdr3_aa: CASSLGLAGLVEQFF
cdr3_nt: TGTGCCAGCAGCTTAGGGCTGGCGGGGCTCGTTGAGCAGTTCTTC

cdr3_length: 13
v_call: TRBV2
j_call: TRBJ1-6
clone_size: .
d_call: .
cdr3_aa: CATYAGNNSPLHF
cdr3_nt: TGTGCCACCTACGCAGGGAATAATTCACCCCTCCACTTT

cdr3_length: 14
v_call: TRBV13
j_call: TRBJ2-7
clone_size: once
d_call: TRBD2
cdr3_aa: CASSLGGLAGRQYF
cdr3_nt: TGTGCCAGCAGCTTAGGGGGACTAGCGGGAAGGCAGTACTTC

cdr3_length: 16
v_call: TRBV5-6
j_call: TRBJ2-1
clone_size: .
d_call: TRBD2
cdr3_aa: CASSTHGRGSYNEQFF
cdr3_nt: TGTGCCAGCAGCACTCACGGGCGGGGGTCTTACAATGAGCAGTTCTTC

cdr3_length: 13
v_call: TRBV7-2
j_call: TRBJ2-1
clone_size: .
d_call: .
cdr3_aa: CASSPNYYNEQFF
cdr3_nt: TGTGCCAGCAGCCCAAATTACTACAATGAGCAGTTCTTC

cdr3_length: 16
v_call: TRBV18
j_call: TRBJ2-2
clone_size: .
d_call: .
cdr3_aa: CASSPGIGGSTGELFF
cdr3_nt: TGTGCCAGCTCCCCTGGGATAGGGGGATCAACCGGGGAGCTGTTTTTT

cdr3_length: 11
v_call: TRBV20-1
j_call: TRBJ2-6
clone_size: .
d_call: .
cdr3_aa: CSARGANVLTF
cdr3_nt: TGCAGTGCTCGTGGGGCCAACGTCCTGACTTTC

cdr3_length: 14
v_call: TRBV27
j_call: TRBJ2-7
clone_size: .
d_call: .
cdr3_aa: CASSSQELLYEQYF
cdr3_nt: TGTGCCAGCAGTAGTCAGGAGTTACTCTACGAGCAGTACTTC

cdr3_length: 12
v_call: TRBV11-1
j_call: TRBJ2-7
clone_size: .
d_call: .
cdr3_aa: CASSSDRSSQYF
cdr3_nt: TGTGCCAGCAGCTCCGACAGGTCCTCACAGTACTTC